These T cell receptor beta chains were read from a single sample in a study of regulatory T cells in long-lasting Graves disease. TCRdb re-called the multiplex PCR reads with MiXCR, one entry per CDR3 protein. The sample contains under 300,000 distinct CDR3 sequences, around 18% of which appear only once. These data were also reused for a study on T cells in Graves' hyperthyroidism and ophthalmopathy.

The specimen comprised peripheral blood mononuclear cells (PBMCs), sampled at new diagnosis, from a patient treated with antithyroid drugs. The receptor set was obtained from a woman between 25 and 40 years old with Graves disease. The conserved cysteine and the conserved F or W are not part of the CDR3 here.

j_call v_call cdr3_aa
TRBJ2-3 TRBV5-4 ASSLRTGLDTQY
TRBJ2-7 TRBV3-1 ASSQGGGYEQY
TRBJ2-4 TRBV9 ASSVEGQGAKNIQY
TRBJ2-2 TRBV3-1 ASSFSGDTGELF
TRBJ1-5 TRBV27 ASSLSLAGGQPQH
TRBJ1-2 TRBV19 ASSMGGAAPNYGYT
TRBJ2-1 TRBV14 ASSRRGVGGLSYNEQF
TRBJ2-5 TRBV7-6 ASSPPWTEIQETQY
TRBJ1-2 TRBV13 ASRPSGPYGYT
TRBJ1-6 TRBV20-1 SARVGTGGGNSPLH
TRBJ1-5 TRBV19 ASSTHRGEIQPQH
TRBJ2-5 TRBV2 ASRETSGGAGETQY
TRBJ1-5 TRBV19 ASSMGRTGQEQPQH
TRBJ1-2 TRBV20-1 SASQGDGGYT
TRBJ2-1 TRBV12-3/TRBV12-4 ASSISGGAGNEQF